A selection of T cell receptor beta chains follows, all from one sample in a study of shared clonotypes between healthy human individuals. Measured with immunoSEQ multiplex PCR; TCRdb has only the in-frame clones, and not every one. This table has fewer than 2.5 million clones, roughly 93% appearing once. The sequenced material came from naive CD4+ T cells from PBMCs. Receptors originate from a man between 18 and 35 years old in good health. Some clones in this sample may be carry-over from other donors' samples. Each CDR3 is given with its conserved first and last residue. The order of the fields is V gene, D gene, clone size, J gene, CDR3 protein, CDR3 DNA. The D gene is left open where the match is weak. Expanded clones get a size class; other rows say once, few or many, or leave the size out.

V gene: TRBV2; D gene: TRBD1; clone size: -; J gene: TRBJ1-5; CDR3 protein: CASREEGQGNQPQHF; CDR3 DNA: TGTGCCAGCAGAGAGGAGGGACAGGGGAATCAGCCCCAGCATTTT
V gene: TRBV7-8; D gene: -; clone size: -; J gene: TRBJ2-3; CDR3 protein: CASRGTGTTDTQYF; CDR3 DNA: TGTGCCAGCAGGGGAACAGGGACCACAGATACGCAGTATTTT
V gene: TRBV30; D gene: TRBD1; clone size: once; J gene: TRBJ2-5; CDR3 protein: CAWSVQGGETQYF; CDR3 DNA: TGTGCCTGGAGTGTACAGGGGGGAGAGACCCAGTACTTC
V gene: TRBV2; D gene: -; clone size: -; J gene: TRBJ1-5; CDR3 protein: CASSKTDSNQPQHF; CDR3 DNA: TGTGCCAGCAGTAAGACGGATAGCAATCAGCCCCAGCATTTT
V gene: TRBV15; D gene: TRBD2; clone size: -; J gene: TRBJ2-7; CDR3 protein: CATSSLRSGRAAEQYF; CDR3 DNA: TGTGCCACCAGCAGCCTCCGCAGCGGGAGGGCCGCCGAGCAGTACTTC
V gene: TRBV6-5; D gene: TRBD1; clone size: -; J gene: TRBJ2-5; CDR3 protein: CASSYQQGAGETQYF; CDR3 DNA: TGTGCCAGCAGTTACCAACAGGGGGCTGGAGAGACCCAGTACTTC
V gene: TRBV18; D gene: -; clone size: -; J gene: TRBJ2-7; CDR3 protein: CASSPPLLTAVEQYF; CDR3 DNA: TGTGCCAGCTCACCACCCCTCTTGACGGCGGTTGAGCAGTACTTC
V gene: TRBV5-1; D gene: -; clone size: -; J gene: TRBJ1-1; CDR3 protein: CASSLGQRNEAFF; CDR3 DNA: TGCGCCAGCAGCCTCGGACAGAGAAATGAAGCTTTCTTT
V gene: TRBV13; D gene: -; clone size: -; J gene: TRBJ2-1; CDR3 protein: CASSLDQRAYNEQFF; CDR3 DNA: TGTGCCAGCAGCTTAGACCAAAGGGCCTACAATGAGCAGTTCTTC
V gene: TRBV27; D gene: TRBD1; clone size: once; J gene: TRBJ2-5; CDR3 protein: CASSGLRTGTAETQYF; CDR3 DNA: TGTGCCAGCAGCGGCCTTCGCACCGGGACAGCAGAGACCCAGTACTTC
V gene: TRBV7-2; D gene: -; clone size: once; J gene: TRBJ2-3; CDR3 protein: CASSLATNTDTQYF; CDR3 DNA: TGTGCCAGCAGCTTGGCGACCAACACAGATACGCAGTATTTT
V gene: TRBV5-1; D gene: -; clone size: -; J gene: TRBJ2-7; CDR3 protein: CASSLDSGASVGEQYF; CDR3 DNA: TGCGCCAGCAGCTTGGACTCAGGGGCCTCGGTAGGCGAGCAGTACTTC
V gene: TRBV2; D gene: -; clone size: -; J gene: TRBJ2-2; CDR3 protein: CASSEDFTGELFF; CDR3 DNA: TGTGCCAGCAGTGAGGACTTCACCGGGGAGCTGTTTTTT
V gene: TRBV9; D gene: -; clone size: once; J gene: TRBJ2-1; CDR3 protein: CASSVTGWQDNEQFF; CDR3 DNA: TGTGCCAGCAGCGTCACAGGGTGGCAAGACAATGAGCAGTTCTTC
V gene: TRBV19; D gene: TRBD1; clone size: few; J gene: TRBJ1-5; CDR3 protein: CASSPRDRESQPQHF; CDR3 DNA: TGTGCCAGTAGTCCCCGGGACAGGGAAAGTCAGCCCCAGCATTTT
V gene: TRBV7-2; D gene: TRBD1; clone size: -; J gene: TRBJ1-5; CDR3 protein: CASSLLVLVRGRNYQPQHF; CDR3 DNA: TGTGCCAGCAGCTTACTTGTCCTTGTCAGGGGGAGAAACTATCAGCCCCAGCATTTT
V gene: TRBV11-1; D gene: -; clone size: -; J gene: TRBJ2-3; CDR3 protein: CASSPGTGVTDTQYF; CDR3 DNA: TGTGCCAGCAGCCCCGGCACAGGAGTCACAGATACGCAGTATTTT
V gene: TRBV7-8; D gene: TRBD2; clone size: -; J gene: TRBJ2-7; CDR3 protein: CASSLPGARSGGSQQYF; CDR3 DNA: TGTGCCAGCAGCTTACCCGGCGCGCGTAGCGGGGGGTCCCAGCAGTACTTC